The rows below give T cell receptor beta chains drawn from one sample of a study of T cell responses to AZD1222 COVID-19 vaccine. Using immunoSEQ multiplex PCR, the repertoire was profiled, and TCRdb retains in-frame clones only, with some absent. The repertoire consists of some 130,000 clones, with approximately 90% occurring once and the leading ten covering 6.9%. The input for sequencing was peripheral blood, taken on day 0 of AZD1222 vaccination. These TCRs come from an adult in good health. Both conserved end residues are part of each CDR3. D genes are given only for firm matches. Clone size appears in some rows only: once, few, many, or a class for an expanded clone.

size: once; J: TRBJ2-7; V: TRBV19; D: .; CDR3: CASSLLAGYEQYF; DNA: TGTGCCAGTAGCCTCCTGGCAGGCTACGAGCAGTACTTC
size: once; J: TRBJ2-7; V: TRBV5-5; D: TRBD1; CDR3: CASRGTGYYEQYF; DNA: TGTGCCAGCAGAGGGACAGGCTACTACGAGCAGTACTTC
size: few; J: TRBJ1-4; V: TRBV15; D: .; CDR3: CATSRVGGANEKLFF; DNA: TGTGCCACCAGCAGAGTAGGGGGGGCGAATGAAAAACTGTTTTTT
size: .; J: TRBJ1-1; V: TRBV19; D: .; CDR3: CASSPNRGLATEAFF; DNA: TGTGCCAGTAGCCCCAATAGAGGGTTGGCCACTGAAGCTTTCTTT
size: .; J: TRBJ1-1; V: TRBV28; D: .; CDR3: CASSLPGPLAGITEAFF; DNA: TGTGCCAGCAGTTTGCCGGGGCCCCTGGCAGGGATCACTGAAGCTTTCTTT
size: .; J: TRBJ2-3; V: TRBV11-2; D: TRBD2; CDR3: CASSFVGGGGTDTQYF; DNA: TGTGCCAGCAGCTTCGTAGGCGGGGGGGGAACCGATACGCAGTATTTT
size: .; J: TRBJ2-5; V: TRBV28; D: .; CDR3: CASSLSGGAQETQYF; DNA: TGTGCCAGCAGTTTATCAGGTGGGGCCCAAGAGACCCAGTACTTC
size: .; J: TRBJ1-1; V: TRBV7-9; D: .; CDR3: CASAAGRDTEAFF; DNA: TGTGCCAGCGCAGCTGGTCGGGACACTGAAGCTTTCTTT
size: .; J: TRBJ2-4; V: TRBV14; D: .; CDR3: CASSQVLGTLGIQYF; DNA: TGTGCCAGCAGCCAGGTACTCGGCACTTTAGGCATTCAGTACTTC
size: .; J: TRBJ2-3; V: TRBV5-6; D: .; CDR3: CASSLKRTGYF; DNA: TGTGCCAGCAGCTTGAAGAGGACTGGATATTTT
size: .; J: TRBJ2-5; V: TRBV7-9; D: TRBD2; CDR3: CASSLLSGGLEETQYF; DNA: TGTGCCAGCAGCTTACTTAGCGGGGGGCTCGAAGAGACCCAGTACTTC
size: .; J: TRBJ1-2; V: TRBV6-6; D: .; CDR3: CASSYSRTSHVGHTF; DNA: TGTGCCAGCAGTTACTCTAGGACGTCTCACGTCGGCCACACCTTC
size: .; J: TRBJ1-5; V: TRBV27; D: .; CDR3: CASSLLGGPNQPQHF; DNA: TGTGCCAGCAGTTTATTAGGAGGACCAAATCAGCCCCAGCATTTT
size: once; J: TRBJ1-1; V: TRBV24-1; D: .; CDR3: CATSGGQGRGDTEAFF; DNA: TGTGCCACCAGTGGAGGTCAAGGCCGCGGGGACACTGAAGCTTTCTTT
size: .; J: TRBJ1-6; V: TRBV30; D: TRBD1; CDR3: CAGETGDFSPLHF; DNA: TGTGCCGGGGAAACAGGGGATTTTTCACCCCTCCACTTT
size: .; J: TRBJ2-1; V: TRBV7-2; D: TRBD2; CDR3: CASSSGGGSYNEQFF; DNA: TGTGCCAGCAGCTCAGGCGGGGGTTCCTACAATGAGCAGTTCTTC
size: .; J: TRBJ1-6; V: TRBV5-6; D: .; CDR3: CASSLEGGGGNSPLHF; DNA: TGTGCCAGCAGCTTGGAAGGAGGGGGAGGTAATTCACCCCTCCACTTT
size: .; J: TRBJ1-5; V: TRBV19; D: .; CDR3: CASSLQGNQPQHF; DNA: TGTGCCAGTAGTCTTCAGGGCAATCAGCCCCAGCATTTT
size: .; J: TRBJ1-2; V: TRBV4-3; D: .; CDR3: CASSQVQVNYGYTF; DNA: TGCGCCAGCAGCCAAGTTCAGGTTAACTATGGCTACACCTTC
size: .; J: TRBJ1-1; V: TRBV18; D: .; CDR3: CASSPPWNTEAFF; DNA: TGTGCCAGCTCACCACCGTGGAACACTGAAGCTTTCTTT
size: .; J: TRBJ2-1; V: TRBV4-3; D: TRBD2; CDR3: CASSQERGSSYNEQFF; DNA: TGCGCCAGCAGCCAGGAGCGGGGGAGCTCCTACAATGAGCAGTTCTTC
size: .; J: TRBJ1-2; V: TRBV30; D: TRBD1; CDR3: CAWRLDRAGGYTF; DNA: TGTGCCTGGAGGCTGGACAGGGCCGGTGGCTACACCTTC
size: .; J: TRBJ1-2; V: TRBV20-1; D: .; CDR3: CSATSVIGYTF; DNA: TGCAGTGCTACTTCGGTCATTGGCTACACCTTC
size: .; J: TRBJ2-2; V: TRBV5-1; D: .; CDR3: CASSLDPGVDGELFF; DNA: TGCGCCAGCAGCTTGGATCCGGGGGTTGACGGGGAGCTGTTTTTT
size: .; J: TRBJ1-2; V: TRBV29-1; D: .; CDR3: CSVEVAAANYGYTF; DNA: TGCAGCGTTGAAGTGGCAGCAGCTAACTATGGCTACACCTTC
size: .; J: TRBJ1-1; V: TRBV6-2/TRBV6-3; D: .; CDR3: CASSRGQSEAFF; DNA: TGTGCCAGCAGCCGTGGACAGTCTGAAGCTTTCTTT
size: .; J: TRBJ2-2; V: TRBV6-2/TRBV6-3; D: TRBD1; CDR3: CASSYFQGATGELFF; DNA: TGTGCCAGCAGTTACTTCCAGGGGGCCACCGGGGAGCTGTTTTTT
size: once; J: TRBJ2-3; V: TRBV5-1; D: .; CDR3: CASSPDRRTDTQYF; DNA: TGCGCCAGCAGCCCGGACCGACGCACAGATACGCAGTATTTT
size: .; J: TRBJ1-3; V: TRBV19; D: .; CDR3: CASGRRPLGNTIYF; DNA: TGTGCCAGTGGCCGAAGGCCACTTGGAAACACCATATATTTT
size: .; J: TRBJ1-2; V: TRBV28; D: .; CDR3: CASSFVQDNYGYTF; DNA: TGTGCCAGCAGTTTCGTTCAGGATAACTATGGCTACACCTTC
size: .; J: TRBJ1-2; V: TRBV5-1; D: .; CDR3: CASSLTGDYGYTF; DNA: TGCGCCAGCAGCTTAACAGGTGACTATGGCTACACCTTC
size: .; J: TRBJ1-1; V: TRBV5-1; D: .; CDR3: CASSLLAGPANTEAFF; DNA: TGCGCCAGCAGCTTGCTTGCCGGCCCAGCGAACACTGAAGCTTTCTTT
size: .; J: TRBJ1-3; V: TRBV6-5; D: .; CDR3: CASTQRASSGNTIYF; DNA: TGTGCCAGCACCCAACGGGCGAGCTCTGGAAACACCATATATTTT
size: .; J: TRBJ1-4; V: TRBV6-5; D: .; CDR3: CASSTGGGDEKLFF; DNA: TGTGCCAGCAGTACTGGGGGGGGAGACGAAAAACTGTTTTTT
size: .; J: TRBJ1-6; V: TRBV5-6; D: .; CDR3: CASSYKTGPPLHF; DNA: TGTGCCAGCAGCTACAAGACAGGCCCTCCCCTCCACTTT
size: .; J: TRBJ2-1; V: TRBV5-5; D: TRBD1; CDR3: CASSLSQGWNEQFF; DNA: TGTGCCAGCAGCTTGTCACAGGGGTGGAATGAGCAGTTCTTC
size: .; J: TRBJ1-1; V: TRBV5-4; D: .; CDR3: CASSSARDPNTEAFF; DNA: TGTGCCAGCAGCTCAGCACGGGACCCGAACACTGAAGCTTTCTTT